Following are 9 T cell receptor beta chains from one sample sequenced in a study of CD8+ T cells in alopecia areata. Isolated RNA was reverse transcribed into cDNA used as the sequencing template. TCRdb keeps only in-frame clones here, not all; method: immunoSEQ multiplex PCR. The data hold more than 150,000 clones, with roughly three fifths observed a single time. Sample treatment: oral pan-JAK inhibitor, 5-10 mg twice daily. Source: CD4+ T cells sorted from blood, taken at week 4, from a patient treated with tofacitinib. The receptors were sampled from a human donor with alopecia areata.

V gene TRBV7-9 combines with J gene TRBJ2-5, with D unclear. The CDR3 contains 15 residues. The germline gives CDR1 SEHNR, CDR2 FQNEAQ (reference sequence). V lost 0 bases and J 2 bases, leaving 10 bases between the germline ends. CDR3 loop: CASSLARHAQETQYF. In DNA, the CDR3 is TGTGCCAGCAGCTTAGCCCGACACGCACAAGAGACCCAGTACTTC.

This chain links TRBV6-5 with TRBJ1-1; D unresolved. The V end lost 5 bases, the J end lost 2 bases, and 15 bases lay between the germline ends. The CDR3 runs 15 residues. Per the germline V gene, CDR1 is MNHEY and CDR2 is SVGAGI. CDR3 nucleotides: TGTGCCAGCAGTATAAAACCGTCTCGCAACACTGAAGCTTTCTTT. Protein sequence: CASSIKPSRNTEAFF.

The rearrangement links TRBV14 to TRBJ2-6; weak D call: TRBD2 (5 bases). Trimming removed 5 bases at V and 0 bases at J, with 14 bases between. The CDR3 runs to 17 residues. Germline V lookup: CDR1 SGHDN, CDR2 FVKESK. The CDR3 bases are TGTGCCAGCAGCTCACTGATGGGAGTCTCTGGGGCCAACGTCCTGACTTTC. Translated, it gives CASSSLMGVSGANVLTF. The variable domain in full, completed from reference TRBV14 and TRBJ2-6, reads EAGVTQFPSHSVIEKGQTVTLRCDPISGHDNLYWYRRVMGKEIKFLLHFVKESKQDESGMPNNRFLAERTGGTYSTLKVQPAELEDSGVYFCASSSLMGVSGANVLTFGAGSRLTVL.

The V gene is TRBV29-1, the J gene TRBJ2-7, with 7 bases lining up with TRBD1. This CDR3 is 14 amino acids long. From germline, CDR1 is SQVTM and CDR2 ANQGSEA. V lost 3 bases and J lost 0; bases outside the gene matches: 5. DNA of the CDR3: TGCAGCGTTGATCTTAGGACAGGCTCCTACGAGCAGTACTTC. It codes for CSVDLRTGSYEQYF.

This chain uses TRBV30 with TRBJ1-6, with TRBD1 identical over 8 bases. This CDR3 comprises 14 residues. The germline V gene has CDR1 GTSNPN and CDR2 SVGIG (reference sequence). The junction had 2 bases not matched to a gene; V was cut back by 3 bases and J by 4 bases. CDR3 region: CAWRTGVYNSPLHF. For the CDR3, the DNA is TGTGCCTGGAGGACAGGGGTGTATAATTCACCCCTCCACTTT.

The chain couples TRBV5-1 to TRBJ2-2; a weak D match, TRBD2 (5 bases). Trimming shortened V by 6 bases and J by 2 bases, and 14 bases separated the two germline ends. Germline V lookup: CDR1 SGHRS, CDR2 YFSETQ. The CDR3 runs 15 residues. Here the CDR3 reads CASTWSGSNTGELFF. Here the CDR3 DNA reads TGCGCCAGCACGTGGTCGGGGAGCAACACCGGGGAGCTGTTTTTT. The complete variable domain, with remaining parts taken from reference TRBV5-1 and TRBJ2-2, reads KAGVTQTPRYLIKTRGQQVTLSCSPISGHRSVSWYQQTPGQGLQFLFEYFSETQRNKGNFPGRFSGRQFSNSRSEMNVSTLELGDSALYLCASTWSGSNTGELFFGEGSRLTVL.

The chain combines TRBV5-6 with TRBJ1-6, with D possibly being TRBD1 (5 bases). Germline CDR1 reads SGHDT; CDR2 reads YYEEEE. The CDR3 is 12 residues long. The V and J ends lost 2 bases and 13 bases respectively, with 10 bases between them. The CDR3 spells CASSFYGGPLHF. Written as DNA, the CDR3 is TGTGCCAGCAGCTTTTATGGGGGGCCCCTCCACTTT. Using reference TRBV5-6 and TRBJ1-6 for the parts outside the CDR3, the full variable domain is DAGVTQSPTHLIKTRGQQVTLRCSPKSGHDTVSWYQQALGQGPQFIFQYYEEEERQRGNFPDRFSGHQFPNYSSELNVNALLLGDSALYLCASSFYGGPLHFGNGTRLTVT.

The rearrangement links TRBV10-3 to TRBJ2-7; D might be TRBD1 or TRBD2, each matching 5 bases. Trimming took 8 bases from V and 2 from J, leaving 16 bases between them. Germline V gives CDR1 ENHRY, CDR2 SYGVKD. The CDR3 is made up of 14 amino acids. CDR3 protein: CAIGTRALTYEQYF. As DNA, the CDR3 is TGTGCCATCGGGACCAGGGCCCTCACCTACGAGCAGTACTTC.

The chain employs TRBV7-8 and TRBJ2-7; 11 bases map to TRBD1. Germline CDR1 reads SGHVS; CDR2 reads FQNEAQ. CDR3 length: 14 residues. Trimming took 3 bases from V and 4 from J; bases not matched to a gene: 2. The CDR3 DNA is TGTGCCAGCAGCTTCCGGGACAGGGGGTACGAGCAGTACTTC. Residues: CASSFRDRGYEQYF.